This T cell receptor beta chain derives from a study of shared clonotypes between healthy human individuals. The method was immunoSEQ multiplex PCR; TCRdb's version includes in-frame clones alone and lacks a portion of them. The sample contains approximately 350,000 clones, about 74% of which appear only once. As regards this clone: Its cognate antigen is unknown.

The ends lost 4 bases at V and 3 bases at J; junction bases unmatched: 2. The CDR3 sequence is 14 residues long. CDR1 LNHNV and CDR2 YYDKDF come from the germline V gene (reference sequence). General observations from the study: Across subsets, estimated richness was generally greater for naive than for memory populations. Clonotype sharing among donors was expected to depend on sequencing depth.

V gene TRBV15 combines with J gene TRBJ2-2; TRBD1 matches at 7 bases. Sequencing was performed on memory CD4+ T cells sorted from blood. Subset of the sample: CD45RA-negative fraction. This receptor was taken from a man aged 25-40 years in good health. CDR3 amino acids: CATSTGQHTGELFF. The CDR3, as DNA: TGTGCCACCAGCACGGGACAGCACACCGGGGAGCTGTTTTTT.